The 20 T cell receptor beta chains below all came from one sample that was sequenced in a study of human T cells and chemical hapten exposure. Time point given: pre-sensitization, week 0. The treatment is: therapeutic diphenylcyclopropenone sensitization with weekly scalp DPC. TCRdb re-called the RACE reads through MiXCR, storing one row per CDR3 protein. In the table there are approximately 260,000 distinct CDR3 sequences, 7% to 10% of which are singletons. The specimen was whole blood, collected in connection with sensitization to the hapten diphenylcyclopropenone (DPC). Source of these receptors: a woman between 40 and 55 years old with alopecia areata. Some clones in this sample may be carry-over from other donors' samples.

The V gene is TRBV29-1, the J gene TRBJ2-1, with D tentatively TRBD2 (5 bases). V lost 4 bases to trimming and J lost 0 bases, with 10 bases between them. The germline V gene encodes CDR1 SQVTM and CDR2 ANQGSEA. The CDR3 is 14 amino acids. CDR3: CSVGVGSSYNEQFF. CDR3 DNA sequence: TGCAGCGTTGGTGTTGGGAGCTCCTACAATGAGCAGTTCTTC.

This clonotype was detected only a few times. This sequence joins TRBV28 and TRBJ2-7; TRBD2 agrees at 9 bases. V gave up 3 bases and J gave up 3 bases; unmatched junction bases: 6. The V gene's germline CDR1 is MDHEN and CDR2 SYDVKM. The CDR3 contains 15 residues. The CDR3 DNA reads TGTGCCAGCAGTTTTGGCGGGAGGGCCGTCTACGAGCAGTACTTC. It specifies CASSFGGRAVYEQYF.

Details on this clonotype: At one end, the junction sequence differs from germline, possibly due to a read error. V is TRBV28 and J is TRBJ1-6; weak D call: TRBD1 (5 bases). Germline V gene data show CDR1 as MDHEN and CDR2 as SYDVKM. The CDR3 runs to 16 residues. CDR3 protein: CATTPGTDNYNSSLHF. In DNA form, the CDR3 reads TGTGCCACCACACCCGGGACGGATAACTATAATTCATCCCTCCACTTT.

This chain links TRBV6-2 or TRBV6-3 with TRBJ2-7; 14 bases map to TRBD2. V lost 5 bases, J lost 2 bases, and 5 bases stayed unmatched. The CDR3 is 16 amino acids. Germline V lookup: CDR1 MNHEY, CDR2 SVGEGT. CDR3 nucleotides: TGTGCCAGCAGTCCCCCGGGACTAGCGGGAGCCTACGAGCAGTACTTC. Protein product: CASSPPGLAGAYEQYF.

This clonotype was observed a few times. The chain uses TRBV7-9 and TRBJ2-2; D remains unclear. Trimming left V 5 bases short and J 5 bases short, with 12 bases between. The CDR3 consists of 14 residues. The germline V gene has CDR1 SEHNR and CDR2 FQNEAQ (reference sequence). CDR3 coding DNA: TGTGCCAGCAGCCCGTACAGTAGGACCGGGGAGCTGTTTTTT. Translation gives CASSPYSRTGELFF.

V is TRBV27 and J is TRBJ2-5; 8 bases are a match to TRBD1. The CDR3 loop spans 14 amino acids. With 0 bases clipped from V and 6 bases from J, the junction kept 3 bases outside the gene matches. CDR1 and CDR2 from the germline V gene are MNHEY and SMNVEV (reference sequence). The CDR3 region is CASSLSTGGKTQYF. Here the CDR3 DNA reads TGTGCCAGCAGTTTATCAACAGGGGGAAAGACCCAGTACTTC.

This clonotype came up many times. This chain joins TRBV6-5 and TRBJ2-7; possibly TRBD1 or TRBD2 for D (5 bases each). Trimming removed 6 bases from V and 2 bases from J, with 14 bases in between. The CDR3 covers 14 residues. Germline V gene sequence: CDR1 MNHEY, CDR2 SVGAGI. This CDR3 reads CASSPGTFPYEQYF. CDR3 nucleotides: TGTGCCAGCAGCCCCGGGACCTTCCCCTACGAGCAGTACTTC.

V usage is TRBV5-1 and J usage is TRBJ2-3; TRBD1 aligns across 9 bases. Germline lookup yields CDR1 SGHRS and CDR2 YFSETQ. This CDR3 region has 15 residues. Trimming removed 0 bases from V and 4 bases from J; junction bases left unmatched: 3. This chain's CDR3 is CASSLDRGLSDTQYF. The CDR3 DNA reads as TGCGCCAGCAGCTTGGACAGGGGGCTCTCAGATACGCAGTATTTT.

The chain recombines TRBV28 with TRBJ1-4; 9 nucleotides agree with TRBD1. The trim removed 6 bases at V and 8 bases at J, leaving 7 bases unmatched. Germline V gives CDR1 MDHEN, CDR2 SYDVKM. This CDR3 is 14 amino acids long. The CDR3 DNA reads TGTGCCAGCAGCTCGGGACAGGGAGCCGAAAAACTGTTTTTT. This encodes CASSSGQGAEKLFF.

This clonotype has ten or more counts. The rearrangement uses TRBV2 and TRBJ2-7; D perhaps matches TRBD2 (6 bases). Germline V CDR1 and CDR2: SNHLY, FYNNEI. The CDR3 has 12 amino acids. Trimming pared 4 bases from V and 9 bases from J, leaving 13 bases between. The DNA of the CDR3 is TGTGCCAGCAGTGGGCCTAGCGTCGGGCAGTACTTC. Its translation: CASSGPSVGQYF.

This clonotype was seen only a few times. The chain links TRBV5-1 to TRBJ2-3, with TRBD1 matching over 12 bases. The ends lost 7 bases at V and 0 bases at J; junction bases unmatched: 6. CDR3 length equals 16 residues. The germline V gene has CDR1 SGHRS and CDR2 YFSETQ. CDR3 sequence reads: CASGTGGAGSTDTQYF. CDR3 sequence (DNA): TGCGCCAGCGGGACAGGGGGCGCTGGTAGCACAGATACGCAGTATTTT.

This clonotype came up many times. This chain joins TRBV3-1 and TRBJ2-7; D unclear. Germline CDR1 and CDR2: LGHDT and YNNKEL (reference sequence). The CDR3 has 12 residues. V was shortened by 3 bases and J by 2 bases, with 5 bases between the two germline ends. CDR3 loop: CASSHSPYEQYF. The CDR3 DNA follows: TGTGCCAGCAGCCATTCGCCCTACGAGCAGTACTTC.

The rearrangement joins TRBV3-1 to TRBJ2-7; 7 bases fit TRBD1. CDR3 length: 14 residues. Looked up from germline, CDR1 is LGHDT and CDR2 is YNNKEL (reference sequence). V shed 1 base and J 3 bases; nucleotides not matched to a gene: 3. The CDR3: CASSQGPGGYEQYF. CDR3 nucleotide sequence: TGTGCCAGCAGCCAAGGGCCAGGGGGCTACGAGCAGTACTTC.

This clonotype was detected a few times. The chain is built from TRBV6-2 or TRBV6-3 and TRBJ2-7, with D possibly TRBD1 on 6 matching bases. Trimming took 2 bases from V and 3 from J, leaving 17 bases between them. The germline gives CDR1 MNHEY, CDR2 SVGEGT. There are 16 residues in the CDR3. CDR3 nucleotide sequence: TGTGCCAGCAGTTACCAATTGACAGGACCTCGCTACGAGCAGTACTTC. Translating gives CASSYQLTGPRYEQYF.

The V call is TRBV2, the J call TRBJ1-1; no clear D. Germline assignment: CDR1 SNHLY and CDR2 FYNNEI. The CDR3 is made up of 13 amino acids. Trimming took 7 bases from V and 1 from J, leaving 10 bases between them. CDR3 sequence (DNA): TGTGCCAGCATTGGACTGCCGAACACTGAAGCTTTCTTT. It translates to CASIGLPNTEAFF. The variable domain in full, completed from reference TRBV2 and TRBJ1-1, reads EPEVTQTPSHQVTQMGQEVILRCVPISNHLYFYWYRQILGQKVEFLVSFYNNEISEKSEIFDDQFSVERPDGSNFTLKIRSTKLEDSAMYFCASIGLPNTEAFFGQGTRLTVV.

This clonotype appeared a few times. The chain employs TRBV7-2 and TRBJ1-3, with a tentative D call TRBD1 (6 bases). CDR3 length: 15 amino acids. Trimming shortened V by 1 base and J by 1 base, and 8 bases separated the two germline ends. Germline CDR1 SGHTA, CDR2 FQGNSA. CDR3 region: CASSLVQGSGNTIYF. The DNA for the CDR3 is TGTGCCAGCAGCTTAGTCCAGGGGTCTGGAAACACCATATATTTT.

This clonotype has only a few counts. V and J are TRBV12-3 or TRBV12-4 and TRBJ1-5; D ambiguous. The CDR3 covers 13 residues. Deletions cut 2 bases from V and 0 bases from J, with 2 bases between. The CDR3 spells CASSLISNQPQHF. Written as DNA, the CDR3 is TGTGCCAGCAGTTTAATTAGCAATCAGCCCCAGCATTTT.

The chain combines TRBV11-2 with TRBJ2-7, with 10 bases fitting TRBD1. The CDR3 has 16 residues. Per the germline V gene, CDR1 is SGHAT and CDR2 is FQNNGV. The V segment lost 0 bases and the J segment 3 bases; nucleotides outside the gene matches: 5. CDR3 DNA: TGTGCCAGCAGCTTAGACTCGGGACAGGGGTACTACGAGCAGTACTTC. Translating it yields CASSLDSGQGYYEQYF.

There are a few counts of this clonotype. This chain uses TRBV5-1 with TRBJ2-1; D remains unclear. This CDR3 is built from 11 residues. Germline V lookup: CDR1 SGHRS, CDR2 YFSETQ. V was cut by 4 bases and J by 6 bases, with 5 bases left in between. The CDR3 reads CASSIANEQFF. The CDR3 region has the DNA TGCGCCAGCAGCATAGCCAATGAGCAGTTCTTC.

This clonotype turned up a few times. The chain is built from TRBV7-9 and TRBJ1-1; 7 bases are shared with TRBD1. Looked up from germline, CDR1 is SEHNR and CDR2 is FQNEAQ (reference sequence). V trimming: 4 bases; J trimming: 8 bases; junction bases outside the gene matches: 7. The length of the CDR3 is 13 residues. The CDR3, as DNA: TGTGCCAGCAGCTCCCACGGGACAGAAGAAGCTTTCTTT. Translation gives CASSSHGTEEAFF.